These 29 T cell receptor beta chains came from one sample sequenced in a study of blood T cell repertoires in COVID-19. Sequencing was performed with immunoSEQ multiplex PCR; in TCRdb, only in-frame clones are kept and a portion is missing. The top ten clones hold under 2% of a sample with 250,000 or so clones, approximately 82% of them seen once. Sequencing was carried out using peripheral blood. The receptors were gathered from a woman at least 80 years old with acute or convalescent COVID-19.

The chain links TRBV4-1 to TRBJ2-3; 8 bases are shared with TRBD2. The V and J ends lost 4 bases and 6 bases, in that order; junction bases with no gene match: 9. The length of the CDR3 is 15 residues. Germline V CDR1 and CDR2: MGHRA, YSYEKL. The CDR3 DNA reads as TGCGCCAGCAGCCCCCGAGGACTAGCATCTGATACGCAGTATTTT. It translates to CASSPRGLASDTQYF.

This clone was detected once. The chain carries TRBV6-5 and TRBJ1-5; maybe TRBD1 (6 bases). CDR1 and CDR2 (germline): MNHEY, SVGAGI. The CDR3 contains 13 residues. Trimming left V 8 bases short and J 5 bases short, with 13 bases between. The CDR3: CASGRQAYQPQHF. The CDR3 nucleotides are TGTGCCAGCGGTAGACAGGCCTATCAGCCCCAGCATTTT.

V and J are TRBV15 and TRBJ2-5; D is uncertain. V was trimmed by 0 bases and J by 5 bases, leaving 7 bases between them. This CDR3 spans 13 amino acids. Looked up from germline, CDR1 is LNHNV and CDR2 is YYDKDF (reference sequence). The DNA for the CDR3 is TGTGCCACCAGCAGAGATCTTTTGGAGACCCAGTACTTC. Protein: CATSRDLLETQYF.

The J gene is TRBJ1-5, the V gene TRBV3-1 (or the pseudogene TRBV3-2), with TRBD1 as a possible D gene (5 bases). This CDR3 has 15 amino acids. In germline, CDR1 is LGHDT, CDR2 YNNKEL (reference sequence). The ends were cut back, 4 bases at V and 7 bases at J, with 17 bases in the middle. The CDR3 nucleotides are TGTGCCAGCAGCCGCGGGGGTGAGTCGAGGCAGCCCCAGCATTTT. Amino acids: CASSRGGESRQPQHF.

V usage is TRBV28 and J usage is TRBJ1-2; D perhaps matches TRBD1 (6 bases). This CDR3 contains 14 residues. The V gene lost 4 bases and the J gene lost 2 bases, with 11 bases spanning the gap. Germline CDR1 MDHEN, CDR2 SYDVKM. DNA for the CDR3: TGTGCCAGCAGTTCCAGGGGCCTCAACTATGGCTACACCTTC. As protein: CASSSRGLNYGYTF.

This sequence joins TRBV7-2 and TRBJ2-3; 8 nucleotides line up with TRBD2. CDR3 length: 16 amino acids. The J segment lost 7 bases and the V segment lost 4 bases, leaving 13 bases of the junction unmatched. CDR1 and CDR2 (germline): SGHTA, FQGNSA. Here the CDR3 DNA reads TGTGCCAGCAGCTCCCCTCAGGTCAGCGGGGGATATACGCAGTATTTT. Its protein product is CASSSPQVSGGYTQYF.

The V and J genes are TRBV3-1 (or the pseudogene TRBV3-2) and TRBJ2-7, with unresolved D. The CDR3 loop spans 12 amino acids. The V and J ends lost 2 bases and 4 bases respectively, with 6 bases between them. Germline-derived CDR1 and CDR2 are LGHDT and YNNKEL (reference sequence). CDR3 DNA sequence: TGTGCCAGCAGCCAATCCCAGTACGAGCAGTACTTC. This gives the protein CASSQSQYEQYF.

The V gene is TRBV2, the J gene TRBJ2-2; D is possibly TRBD1 (6 bases). V gave up 5 bases and J gave up 0 bases, with 7 bases separating them. This CDR3 region has 14 residues. Germline V gene lookup returns CDR1 SNHLY and CDR2 FYNNEI. The CDR3 region is CASSRTANTGELFF. The DNA of the CDR3 is TGTGCCAGCAGTAGGACAGCGAACACCGGGGAGCTGTTTTTT.

This clone has a single count. The CDR3 loop is CASSSSLAQYF. The CDR3 coding sequence is TGTGCCAGCAGCTCTAGTCTTGCGCAGTATTTT. This chain uses TRBV7-9 with TRBJ2-3; D unresolved. V gave up 4 bases and J gave up 10 bases, with 9 bases separating them. Germline CDR1 SEHNR, CDR2 FQNEAQ (reference sequence). The CDR3 runs to 11 residues.

The V gene is TRBV5-6, the J gene TRBJ1-2; TRBD1 matches 7 bases. The trim removed 4 bases at V and 3 bases at J, leaving 9 bases unmatched. The length of the CDR3 is 15 residues. CDR1 is SGHDT and CDR2 is YYEEEE in the germline V gene. The CDR3 DNA is TGTGCCAGCAGCAGAGGCGACAGGGAATACTATGGCTACACCTTC. Protein product: CASSRGDREYYGYTF.

The chain uses TRBV7-8 and TRBJ1-2; 10 positions match TRBD1. The CDR3 spans 15 residues. Trimming at V came to 5 bases and at J to 7 bases, leaving 10 bases not matched to a gene. Germline V CDR1 and CDR2: SGHVS, FQNEAQ. In DNA form, the CDR3 reads TGTGCCAGCAGCCTGGCCGGGACAGGGGCAGGTGGCTACACCTTC. Translating gives CASSLAGTGAGGYTF.

The rearrangement uses TRBV4-3 and TRBJ2-1; 10 bases are shared with TRBD2. The CDR3 has 17 residues. The J segment lost 12 bases and the V segment lost 2 bases, leaving 16 bases of the junction unmatched. CDR1 is LGHNA and CDR2 is YSLEER in the germline V gene. The CDR3 DNA sequence: TGCGCCAGCAGCCAAATTACAGGGGCTAGCGGGAGAAGGGGGCAGTTCTTC. Its protein product is CASSQITGASGRRGQFF.

This clone has more than one count but fewer than ten. The chain links TRBV15 to TRBJ1-2, with D uncertain. CDR3 size: 13 residues. Trimming stripped 5 bases from V and 5 bases from J, with 12 bases between. Per germline, CDR1 LNHNV and CDR2 YYDKDF (reference sequence). CDR3 DNA: TGTGCCACCAGCCCCCTTGCGGGGTATGGCTACACCTTC. The encoded protein is CATSPLAGYGYTF.

J is TRBJ2-5 and V is TRBV19; TRBD2 matches at 12 bases. The length of the CDR3 is 18 residues. The V gene end was trimmed by 6 bases and the J gene end by 5 bases; junction bases not matched to a gene: 16. Germline V lookup: CDR1 LNHDA, CDR2 SQIVND (reference sequence). This CDR3 is CASRSGGLAGGPWETQYF. As DNA, the CDR3 is TGTGCCAGTAGATCAGGAGGGCTAGCGGGAGGGCCCTGGGAGACCCAGTACTTC.

This clone was counted once. The chain carries TRBV3-1 (or the pseudogene TRBV3-2) and TRBJ2-7; possibly TRBD1 for D (5 bases). CDR1 is LGHDT, CDR2 YNNKEL, per germline (reference sequence). V was shortened by 1 base and J by 2 bases, with 12 bases between the two germline ends. The CDR3 is made up of 15 amino acids. The chain's CDR3 is CASSQVGRVPYEQYF. CDR3 sequence (DNA): TGTGCCAGCAGCCAAGTTGGCAGGGTCCCCTACGAGCAGTACTTC.

V usage is TRBV5-1 and J usage is TRBJ2-3, with a possible D match to TRBD2 (6 bases). CDR1 and CDR2 from the germline V gene are SGHRS and YFSETQ. This CDR3 region has 15 residues. The V and J ends lost 0 bases and 1 base respectively, with 9 bases between them. CDR3 coding DNA: TGCGCCAGCAGCTTGGGCGGAGGGGGCACAGATACGCAGTATTTT. Its translation is CASSLGGGGTDTQYF.

J is TRBJ1-1 and V is TRBV7-9; 7 nucleotides match TRBD1. V shed 3 bases and J 8 bases; nucleotides not matched to a gene: 9. Germline CDR1 is SEHNR and CDR2 is FQNEAQ (reference sequence). The CDR3 sequence is 14 residues long. Written as DNA, the CDR3 is TGTGCCAGCAGCTTGGCCGGGACAGTTGGCGAAGCTTTCTTT. Protein product: CASSLAGTVGEAFF. The whole variable domain, remainder taken from reference TRBV7-9 and TRBJ1-1, is DTGVSQNPRHKITKRGQNVTFRCDPISEHNRLYWYRQTLGQGPEFLTYFQNEAQLEKSRLLSDRFSAERPKGSFSTLEIQRTEQGDSAMYLCASSLAGTVGEAFFGQGTRLTVV.

The V gene is TRBV7-9, the J gene TRBJ2-3; 8 nucleotides line up with TRBD2. Germline trimming cut 5 bases from V and 4 bases from J; bases unmatched to any gene: 8. The CDR3 is 15 amino acids. The germline CDR1 and CDR2 sequences are SEHNR and FQNEAQ (reference sequence). The DNA of the CDR3 is TGTGCCAGCAGCCCCCGGGGGGGCATGGCAGATACGCAGTATTTT. Protein sequence: CASSPRGGMADTQYF.

The chain employs TRBV4-3 and TRBJ1-1; the match to TRBD1 covers 9 bases. The germline V gene encodes CDR1 LGHNA and CDR2 YSLEER. V lost 2 bases to trimming and J lost 8 bases; unmatched junction nucleotides: 12. This CDR3 contains 16 residues. The CDR3 DNA sequence: TGCGCCAGCAGCCAATCCGGGACAGGGAGGCAGGGCGAAGCTTTCTTT. This sequence encodes CASSQSGTGRQGEAFF.

The genes are TRBV5-1 and TRBJ2-2, with no clear D. Germline loops: CDR1 SGHRS, CDR2 YFSETQ. This CDR3 contains 12 residues. Trimming shortened V by 7 bases and J by 6 bases, and 10 bases separated the two germline ends. In DNA, the CDR3 is TGCGCCAGCTCGCCAAACTCCGGGGAGCTGTTTTTT. This translates into CASSPNSGELFF.

The count of this clone is one. This chain uses TRBV18 with TRBJ2-1; 10 bases align to TRBD2. This CDR3 comprises 16 residues. V was clipped by 0 bases and J by 9 bases; unmatched bases: 8. Germline assignment: CDR1 KGHSH and CDR2 LQKENI. This CDR3 reads CASSPPEAGGSSEQFF. In DNA, the CDR3 is TGTGCCAGCTCACCACCGGAAGCGGGAGGGTCAAGTGAGCAGTTCTTC.

CDR3 loop: CASSLDQNTEAFF. Written as DNA, the CDR3 is TGTGCCAGCTCCCTAGACCAGAACACTGAAGCTTTCTTT. The V gene is TRBV18, the J gene TRBJ1-1, with D unclear. CDR1 and CDR2 (germline): KGHSH, LQKENI. The CDR3 totals 13 residues. V gave up 6 bases and J gave up 1 base, with 9 bases separating them.

V is TRBV15 and J is TRBJ2-5; 9 bases line up with TRBD2. The ends lost 1 base at V and 2 bases at J; junction bases unmatched: 11. Germline CDR1 and CDR2: LNHNV and YYDKDF (reference sequence). This CDR3 region has 18 residues. The CDR3 protein is CATSRGAGSGGSQETQYF. CDR3 bases: TGTGCCACCAGCAGAGGGGCGGGTAGCGGGGGATCTCAAGAGACCCAGTACTTC.

The chain combines TRBV7-9 with TRBJ1-1, with a weak D call TRBD1 (5 bases). The germline V and J ends were trimmed by 1 base and 11 bases, with 20 bases remaining between them. CDR1 SEHNR and CDR2 FQNEAQ come from the germline V gene (reference sequence). This CDR3 comprises 15 residues. CDR3 nucleotides: TGTGCCAGCAGCTTAGTTCAGGGTCTCTCCGACCGCGCTTTCTTT. Encoded protein: CASSLVQGLSDRAFF.

This clone was seen a few times. The rearrangement uses TRBV4-3 and TRBJ1-2; 10 bases fit TRBD1. In germline, CDR1 is LGHNA, CDR2 YSLEER. CDR3 length equals 14 residues. Trimming took 2 bases from V and 5 from J; bases not matched to a gene: 2. DNA of the CDR3: TGCGCCAGCAGCCAACCGGGACAGGGGTATGGCTACACCTTC. This sequence encodes CASSQPGQGYGYTF.

The chain has TRBV19 and TRBJ1-1; the D is unclear. CDR1 and CDR2 (germline): LNHDA, SQIVND (reference sequence). The CDR3 extends over 14 amino acids. The germline V and J ends were trimmed by 6 bases and 0 bases, with 11 bases remaining between them. Written as DNA, the CDR3 is TGTGCCAGTAGAACCGATAGCATGAACACTGAAGCTTTCTTT. It translates to CASRTDSMNTEAFF.

The CDR3 sequence is CATTREDVGNTIYF. CDR3 coding DNA: TGTGCCACCACAAGGGAGGATGTGGGAAACACCATATATTTT. This rearrangement joins TRBV19 to TRBJ1-3; D gene uncertain. The CDR3 loop spans 14 amino acids. V was pared by 10 bases and J by 4 bases, with 17 bases between. Germline V gene data show CDR1 as LNHDA and CDR2 as SQIVND (reference sequence).

V usage is TRBV6-1 and J usage is TRBJ1-5; 7 bases agree with TRBD1. Trimming took 3 bases from V and 6 from J; bases not matched to a gene: 2. The CDR3 is 13 residues long. CDR1 is MNHNS and CDR2 is SASEGT in the germline V gene. The CDR3 bases are TGTGCCAGCAGTGAGTCAGGGGGTCAGCCCCAGCATTTT. Its protein is CASSESGGQPQHF.

The chain recombines TRBV9 with TRBJ2-1; TRBD2 agrees at 9 bases. This CDR3 is built from 13 residues. V lost 4 bases to trimming and J lost 10 bases; unmatched junction nucleotides: 6. CDR1 and CDR2 from the germline V gene are SGDLS and YYNGEE. The CDR3 DNA reads TGTGCCAGCAGCCGCGGGGGGGAGTGGGAGCAGTTCTTC. It yields the protein CASSRGGEWEQFF.